This T cell receptor (beta chain) was recovered during a study of shared T cell receptors in the human thymus. The V gene's germline CDR1 is LNHDA and CDR2 SQIVND (reference sequence). CDR3 length: 12 amino acids. V dropped 4 bases and J dropped 8 bases, with 11 bases sitting between them. This clone was seen once. Profiled with immunoSEQ multiplex PCR; TCRdb holds only in-frame clones, not every one. The table has 650,000 to 950,000 clones, approximately 85% seen once. This sample was also put to use in a study of human thymus T cells. That report adds: Unrelated people showed highly overlapping thymic repertoires, related research reported.

The clonotype was recovered from a girl under two years old with a congenital heart defect. The sequencing input was thymocytes. The genes are TRBV19 and TRBJ1-2; possibly TRBD1 for D (5 bases). CDR3 sequence reads: CASSTAGFGYTF. The DNA for the CDR3 is TGTGCCAGTAGTACAGCAGGGTTCGGCTACACCTTC.